The 26 T cell receptor beta chains below all came from one sample that was sequenced in a study of blood T cell repertoires in COVID-19. The data were produced by immunoSEQ multiplex PCR, yet TCRdb's version contains in-frame clones alone and is incomplete. This table holds approximately 90,000 clones, roughly 80% found once. Sequenced input: peripheral blood. These TCRs come from a human donor in a cohort sampled during active COVID-19.

There are a few counts of this clone. J is TRBJ2-5 and V is TRBV2; possibly TRBD2 for D (5 bases). Trimming removed 7 bases from V and 5 bases from J, with 14 bases in between. CDR3 size: 13 residues. From germline, CDR1 is SNHLY and CDR2 FYNNEI. The DNA for the CDR3 is TGTGCCAGCATAAGAGGGTTGGGGGAGACCCAGTACTTC. This gives the protein CASIRGLGETQYF.

The chain links TRBV15 to TRBJ1-4; possible D gene TRBD1, 5 bases. CDR3 length equals 14 residues. V lost 0 bases and J 3 bases, leaving 5 bases between the germline ends. CDR1 is LNHNV and CDR2 is YYDKDF in the germline V gene (reference sequence). The CDR3 loop reads CATSRDRANEKLFF. CDR3 nucleotides: TGTGCCACCAGCAGAGACAGGGCTAATGAAAAACTGTTTTTT.

The chain joins TRBV12-3 or TRBV12-4 to TRBJ2-2; D unresolved. The CDR3 spans 13 residues. The V end was cut by 5 bases, the J end by 4 bases, with 8 bases between. CDR3 nucleotides: TGTGCCAGCAGTCGGGTGGTCACCGGGGAGCTGTTTTTT. This codes for CASSRVVTGELFF.

The chain has TRBV7-9 and TRBJ2-3; unclear D gene. V was cut by 6 bases and J by 4 bases, with 11 bases left in between. The CDR3 loop spans 13 amino acids. Germline V gene sequence: CDR1 SEHNR, CDR2 FQNEAQ (reference sequence). The CDR3 region is CASSLMGADTQYF. For the CDR3, the DNA is TGTGCCAGCAGTCTGATGGGCGCAGATACGCAGTATTTT.

The chain joins TRBV19 to TRBJ1-5, with a tentative D call TRBD1 (6 bases). Looked up from germline, CDR1 is LNHDA and CDR2 is SQIVND (reference sequence). CDR3 length: 17 amino acids. V was trimmed by 0 bases and J by 2 bases, leaving 14 bases between them. CDR3 nucleotides: TGTGCCAGTAGTATAGATCCAACAGGGAGAGGCAATCAGCCCCAGCATTTT. Its translation is CASSIDPTGRGNQPQHF.

The chain carries TRBV19 and TRBJ1-2; the D is unclear. Trimming removed 0 bases from V and 8 bases from J, with 13 bases in between. CDR1 is LNHDA, CDR2 SQIVND, per germline (reference sequence). The CDR3 is 14 amino acids. The CDR3 coding sequence is TGTGCCAGTAGTATAGATCTGCGGAGCCGGGGCTACACCTTC. Its translation is CASSIDLRSRGYTF.

V gene TRBV28 combines with J gene TRBJ2-3, with 10 bases matching TRBD1. CDR1 and CDR2 from the germline V gene are MDHEN and SYDVKM. The CDR3 consists of 16 residues. V gave up 6 bases and J gave up 6 bases; unmatched junction bases: 12. The CDR3 DNA reads TGTGCCAGCAGCTCGCGAGTGACAGGGGGCCCCGATACGCAGTATTTT. It translates to CASSSRVTGGPDTQYF.

The chain uses TRBV4-2 and TRBJ2-3; maybe TRBD1 (5 bases). The CDR3 has 15 residues. The germline CDR1 and CDR2 sequences are LGHNA and YNFKEQ. V was trimmed by 1 base and J by 0 bases, leaving 8 bases between them. CDR3 sequence reads: CASSQGGGSTDTQYF. The CDR3 DNA follows: TGTGCCAGCAGCCAAGGGGGCGGAAGCACAGATACGCAGTATTTT.

The gene calls are TRBV5-1 and TRBJ2-1, with 7 bases lining up with TRBD2. CDR1 is SGHRS, CDR2 YFSETQ, per germline. V shed 1 base, J shed 0 bases, and the junction held 4 bases outside the gene matches. This CDR3 is 16 amino acids long. CDR3 amino acids: CASSLLAESSYNEQFF. CDR3 DNA sequence: TGCGCCAGCAGCTTGCTAGCGGAAAGCTCCTACAATGAGCAGTTCTTC.

This clone was observed a few times. The chain recombines TRBV29-1 with TRBJ1-1; TRBD1 might be the D (5 bases). The V end lost 5 bases, the J end lost 0 bases, and 22 bases lay between the germline ends. The germline V gene encodes CDR1 SQVTM and CDR2 ANQGSEA. This CDR3 comprises 17 residues. CDR3 bases: TGCAGCGTTCTAAGTTTGGGCAGGGCCATAATGAACACTGAAGCTTTCTTT. It yields the protein CSVLSLGRAIMNTEAFF.

This clone appeared a few times. The chain couples TRBV27 to TRBJ2-3, with D tentatively TRBD2 (5 bases). CDR1 MNHEY and CDR2 SMNVEV come from the germline V gene (reference sequence). V dropped 7 bases and J dropped 0 bases, with 11 bases sitting between them. The length of the CDR3 is 14 residues. The CDR3 bases are TGTGCCAGCAAATCAGCGGTAAGCACAGATACGCAGTATTTT. This translates into CASKSAVSTDTQYF.

The J gene is TRBJ2-1, the V gene TRBV24-1; tentatively, D is TRBD2 (5 bases). This CDR3 is built from 13 residues. V shed 3 bases and J shed 13 bases, with 15 bases lying between them. CDR1 is KGHDR, CDR2 SFDVKD, per germline. CDR3 residues: CATSDGERLRQFF. CDR3 DNA sequence: TGTGCCACCAGTGATGGGGAGCGCCTGAGACAGTTCTTC.

The V gene is TRBV18, the J gene TRBJ1-1; D is possibly TRBD1 (6 bases). Germline CDR1 reads KGHSH; CDR2 reads LQKENI. This CDR3 has 14 residues. V gave up 3 bases and J gave up 6 bases, with 14 bases separating them. CDR3: CASSPSTGTAEAFF. CDR3 nucleotides: TGTGCCAGCTCACCTTCTACAGGGACGGCTGAAGCTTTCTTT.

This clone was counted a few times. The V gene is TRBV12-2, the J gene TRBJ1-6; the D call of TRBD1 is as the table states it, not checked on the DNA. TRBV12-2 is described as a pseudogene. This CDR3 is built from 14 residues. CDR3 loop: CASRLSVQVSPLHF. CDR3 nucleotide sequence: TGTGCAAGTCGCTTATCAGTGCAAGTTTCACCCCTCCACTTT.

The chain carries TRBV9 and TRBJ2-6, with 8 bases fitting TRBD2. Germline V gives CDR1 SGDLS, CDR2 YYNGEE. The CDR3 has 15 residues. The V segment lost 4 bases and the J segment 1 base; nucleotides outside the gene matches: 1. DNA for the CDR3: TGTGCCAGCAGCCCGGGGGGGTCTGGGGCCAACGTCCTGACTTTC. This sequence encodes CASSPGGSGANVLTF.

The chain is built from TRBV6-5 and TRBJ2-7, with 9 bases aligning to TRBD1. This CDR3 comprises 14 residues. V gave up 6 bases and J gave up 1 base; unmatched junction bases: 4. Germline V gene sequence: CDR1 MNHEY, CDR2 SVGAGI. Here the CDR3 reads CASRGDRASYEQYF. The CDR3 nucleotides read TGTGCCAGCAGAGGGGACAGGGCTTCCTACGAGCAGTACTTC.

This chain links TRBV4-1 with TRBJ2-5, with 11 bases matching TRBD1. Germline V CDR1 and CDR2: MGHRA, YSYEKL. The CDR3 covers 16 residues. V lost 0 bases, J lost 5 bases, and 5 bases stayed unmatched. The CDR3 DNA follows: TGCGCCAGCAGCCAAGATCCCGGGACAGGGGGTGAGACCCAGTACTTC. Translated: CASSQDPGTGGETQYF.

The V and J genes are TRBV9 and TRBJ2-1; 10 bases align to TRBD2. The CDR3 consists of 16 residues. Germline lookup yields CDR1 SGDLS and CDR2 YYNGEE. Trimming removed 0 bases from V and 8 bases from J; junction bases left unmatched: 8. The CDR3 spells CASSVASGSGTHEQFF. CDR3 bases: TGTGCCAGCAGCGTAGCTAGCGGGAGTGGGACCCATGAGCAGTTCTTC.

This clone has just a few counts. The CDR3 coding sequence is TGTGCCAGCAGCTTACCTACAGATTTCGACGAGCAGTACTTC. This codes for CASSLPTDFDEQYF. The chain carries TRBV5-5 and TRBJ2-7; D not certain. Germline V lookup: CDR1 SGHKS, CDR2 YYEKEE (reference sequence). The CDR3 sequence is 14 residues long. V was pared by 2 bases and J by 5 bases, with 14 bases between.

This chain uses TRBV6-4 with TRBJ1-1; perhaps TRBD1 as D (6 bases). The CDR3 sequence is 14 residues long. The germline V gene encodes CDR1 MRHNA and CDR2 SNTAGT. With 6 bases removed from V and 4 bases from J, the gap between germline ends came to 15 bases. CDR3 region: CASRLTGSGTEAFF. The CDR3 DNA sequence: TGTGCCAGCAGACTAACAGGGTCAGGCACTGAAGCTTTCTTT.

V usage is TRBV7-9 and J usage is TRBJ2-5; a possible D gene is TRBD2 (6 bases). This CDR3 comprises 13 residues. Trimming pared 11 bases from V and 0 bases from J, leaving 13 bases between. Germline CDR1 SEHNR, CDR2 FQNEAQ (reference sequence). The CDR3 DNA is TGTGCCGCGGGACTTGGGGACCAAGAGACCCAGTACTTC. It codes for CAAGLGDQETQYF.

The chain joins TRBV5-4 to TRBJ2-1; 11 positions agree with TRBD2. The CDR3 contains 15 residues. V lost 0 bases, J lost 12 bases, and 8 bases stayed unmatched. Germline V gene sequence: CDR1 SGHNT, CDR2 YYREEE (reference sequence). The CDR3 sequence: CASSLATSGRIRQFF. CDR3 bases: TGTGCCAGCAGCTTGGCCACTAGCGGGAGAATCCGGCAGTTCTTC.

V gene TRBV19 combines with J gene TRBJ2-4; D is perhaps TRBD2 (5 bases). CDR1 LNHDA and CDR2 SQIVND come from the germline V gene (reference sequence). The V end was cut by 3 bases, the J end by 6 bases, with 12 bases between. This CDR3 is built from 14 residues. The CDR3 spells CASSMWEFRNIQYF. CDR3 sequence (DNA): TGTGCCAGTAGTATGTGGGAGTTCAGAAACATTCAGTACTTC. Using reference TRBV19 and TRBJ2-4 for the parts outside the CDR3, the full variable domain is DGGITQSPKYLFRKEGQNVTLSCEQNLNHDAMYWYRQDPGQGLRLIYYSQIVNDFQKGDIAEGYSVSREKKESFPLTVTSAQKNPTAFYLCASSMWEFRNIQYFGAGTRLSVL.

This rearrangement joins TRBV7-9 to TRBJ1-3; D gene ambiguous. The CDR3 covers 17 residues. The V gene's germline CDR1 is SEHNR and CDR2 FQNEAQ (reference sequence). V was shortened by 2 bases and J by 0 bases, with 14 bases between the two germline ends. The CDR3 DNA reads TGTGCCAGCAGCTTAACTCAGCGAGCTAGCTCTGGAAACACCATATATTTT. Its protein is CASSLTQRASSGNTIYF.

This clone came up once. This chain joins TRBV6-5 and TRBJ1-2; weak D call: TRBD1 (5 bases). V was pared by 5 bases and J by 2 bases, with 12 bases between. Per the germline V gene, CDR1 is MNHEY and CDR2 is SVGAGI. The CDR3 sequence is 14 residues long. Written as DNA, the CDR3 is TGTGCCAGCAGTATGGGGTACAGGAACTATGGCTACACCTTC. Protein: CASSMGYRNYGYTF.

This clone was observed a few times. The CDR3 protein is CASSSDPGGLTDTQYF. The CDR3 nucleotides read TGTGCCAGCAGCTCGGACCCGGGAGGGCTTACAGATACGCAGTATTTT. The chain combines TRBV7-2 with TRBJ2-3, with 8 bases that match TRBD2. This CDR3 contains 16 residues. V shed 4 bases and J 3 bases; nucleotides not matched to a gene: 9. Germline values: CDR1 SGHTA, CDR2 FQGNSA.